The source of this TCR beta chain is a study of blood T cells in healthy people across ages. Whole-study findings and limits: Reliance upon unsorted PBMCs precluded definitive naive versus antigen-experienced comparison.

Trimming took off 2 bases at V and 8 bases at J, with 14 bases between the two ends. In germline, CDR1 is SGHRS, CDR2 YFSETQ. CDR3 length equals 15 residues. Primed by a sample-barcoded 5' primer and a J-beta primer mix, a second PCR proceeded for 7 to 11 cycles. In TCRdb, the 5' RACE reads were re-called with MiXCR into one record per CDR3 protein. Of approximately 850,000 distinct CDR3 sequences detected, under 45% appear once; the ten largest clones hold roughly a fifth. This clonotype was counted at least ten times. Its antigen is as yet unknown. This sequence was found in a man aged 60 to 69 in good health. Sequenced input: blood. This chain uses TRBV5-1 with TRBJ1-6; no definite D call. This CDR3 is CASSLGGLADSPLHF. The CDR3, as DNA: TGCGCCAGCAGCTTAGGCGGACTAGCTGATTCACCCCTCCACTTT.